This T cell receptor (beta chain) was identified in a study of cytomegalovirus exposure and HLA in healthy donors. Trimming pared 2 bases from V and 7 bases from J, leaving 9 bases between. Germline CDR1 is SGHRS and CDR2 is YFSETQ. The length of the CDR3 is 12 residues. Points on this clone: The antigen is not known.

The study, taken as a whole, reports: Fewer N-insertions (relative to the roughly 700-donor mean) were reportedly seen in an Asian-associated ancestry cluster in a later analysis. With DRB1 most and HLA-C fewest, TCR association rates differed between HLA loci in a later analysis. A few CMV-associated chains proved CMV antigen-specific in vitro.

The PCR used 60 Vbeta and 13 Jbeta primers. Data came from immunoSEQ multiplex PCR; TCRdb stores just in-frame clones and leaves some out. In the table there are about 67,000 clones, roughly 80% of which are singletons. The chain is built from TRBV5-1 and TRBJ1-1; weak D call: TRBD1 (6 bases). Material: PBMCs. The sequence came from a woman in her twenties or thirties in good health and CMV-seronegative. The DNA of the CDR3 is TGCGCCAGCAGCTTCGGGACACGTGAAGCTTTCTTT. The encoded protein is CASSFGTREAFF.